Below, one TCR beta chain is given with its context. Its antigen is still unknown. TCRdb's table, derived via immunoSEQ multiplex PCR, lists solely in-frame clones and lacks some. The sample shows 85,000 to 100,000 clones, around four fifths of them seen only once. The sample originates from a study of T cell responses to AZD1222 COVID-19 vaccine. Regarding the study as a whole: The donor group comprised mostly white British people and more females; the analysis possibly underestimated clonal diversity.

The clonotype was recovered from an adult in good health. The sequencing here drew on peripheral blood, taken on day 0 of AZD1222 vaccination.

The CDR3 protein is CASSAWTGGYQETQYF. DNA for the CDR3: TGTGCCAGCAGCGCTTGGACAGGGGGATACCAAGAGACCCAGTACTTC. The chain has TRBV9 and TRBJ2-5; 10 bases map to TRBD1. The germline gives CDR1 SGDLS, CDR2 YYNGEE. J was trimmed by 0 bases and V by 3 bases; bases with no gene match: 5. CDR3 size: 16 residues.